Detailed here is one TCR beta chain. Antigen specificity is unknown. The CDR3 contains 12 residues. Trimming shortened V by 4 bases and J by 3 bases, and 7 bases separated the two germline ends. The germline gives CDR1 SGHDT, CDR2 YYEEEE. Reverse transcription of about 0.45 to 1 ug RNA was performed with random hexamers. Via MiXCR, TCRdb re-called the immunoSEQ multiplex PCR reads, giving one row per CDR3 protein. The sample holds around 150,000 distinct CDR3 sequences; roughly 94% are singletons and the top ten take about 0.18%. Both CD4+ and CD8+ T cells were negatively isolated, and TEMRA cells underwent FACS enrichment. This sample was taken from a study of CD8 T cells in Susac syndrome. The overall study: Among the Susac syndrome patients who underwent sequencing, about 6 had clinically active disease, while roughly eight of them were in remission.

Broader study findings: Clonal expansion was present among Susac CD8+ cells. This expansion reached its peak in TEMRA cells and in active patients.

The chain combines TRBV5-6 with TRBJ1-1; D is uncertain. This receptor was obtained from a human donor with Susac syndrome. Sequenced material: CD8+ T cells from PBMCs. The CDR3 protein is CASSPGDTEAFF. CDR3 sequence (DNA): TGTGCCAGCAGCCCCGGGGACACTGAAGCTTTCTTT.